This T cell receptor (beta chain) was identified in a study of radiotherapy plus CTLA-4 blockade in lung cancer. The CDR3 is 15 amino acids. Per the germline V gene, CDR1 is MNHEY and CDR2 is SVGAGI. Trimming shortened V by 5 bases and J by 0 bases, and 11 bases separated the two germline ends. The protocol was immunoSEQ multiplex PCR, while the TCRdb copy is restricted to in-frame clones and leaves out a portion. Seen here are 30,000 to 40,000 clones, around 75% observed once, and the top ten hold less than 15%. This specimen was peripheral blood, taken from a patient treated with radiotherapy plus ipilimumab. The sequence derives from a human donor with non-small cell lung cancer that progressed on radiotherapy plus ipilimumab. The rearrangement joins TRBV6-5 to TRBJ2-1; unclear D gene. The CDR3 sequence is CASSAYSFSYNEQFF. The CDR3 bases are TGTGCCAGCAGTGCCTACAGTTTCTCCTACAATGAGCAGTTCTTC.